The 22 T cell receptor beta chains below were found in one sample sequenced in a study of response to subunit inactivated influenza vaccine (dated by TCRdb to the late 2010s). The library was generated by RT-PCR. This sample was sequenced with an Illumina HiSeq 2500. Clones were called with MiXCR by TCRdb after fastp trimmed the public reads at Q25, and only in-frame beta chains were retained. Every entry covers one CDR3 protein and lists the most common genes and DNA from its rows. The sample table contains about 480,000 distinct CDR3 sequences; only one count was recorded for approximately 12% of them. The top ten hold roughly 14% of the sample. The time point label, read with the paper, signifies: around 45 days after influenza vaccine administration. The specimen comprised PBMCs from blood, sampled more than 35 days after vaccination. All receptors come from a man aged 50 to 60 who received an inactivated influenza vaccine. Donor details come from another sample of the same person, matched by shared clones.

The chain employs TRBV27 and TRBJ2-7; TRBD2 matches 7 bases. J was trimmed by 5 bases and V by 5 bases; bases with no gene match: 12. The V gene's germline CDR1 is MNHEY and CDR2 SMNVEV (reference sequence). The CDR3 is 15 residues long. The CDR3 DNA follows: TGTGCCAGCAGTCCCCTGGGGCGGGAGTGGCACGAGCAGTACTTC. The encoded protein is CASSPLGREWHEQYF.

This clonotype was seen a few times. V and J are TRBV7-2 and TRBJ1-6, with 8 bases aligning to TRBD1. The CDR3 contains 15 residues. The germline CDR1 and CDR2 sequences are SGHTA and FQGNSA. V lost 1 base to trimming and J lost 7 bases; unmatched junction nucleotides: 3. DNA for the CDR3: TGTGCCAGCAGCTTAGGCCGGACAGGGAATTCACCCCTCCACTTT. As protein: CASSLGRTGNSPLHF.

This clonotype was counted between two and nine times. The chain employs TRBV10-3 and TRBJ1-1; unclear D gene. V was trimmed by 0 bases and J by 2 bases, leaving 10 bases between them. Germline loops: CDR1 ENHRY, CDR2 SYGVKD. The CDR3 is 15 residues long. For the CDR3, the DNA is TGTGCCATCAGTGAGTCTCCAGTCGGAAACACTGAAGCTTTCTTT. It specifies CAISESPVGNTEAFF.

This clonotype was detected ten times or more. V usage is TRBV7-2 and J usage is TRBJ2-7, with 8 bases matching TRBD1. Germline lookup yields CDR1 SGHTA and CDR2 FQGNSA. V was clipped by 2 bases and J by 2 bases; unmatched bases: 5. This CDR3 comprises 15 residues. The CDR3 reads CASSLQGAATYEQYF. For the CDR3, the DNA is TGTGCCAGCAGCTTACAGGGGGCGGCAACCTACGAGCAGTACTTC.

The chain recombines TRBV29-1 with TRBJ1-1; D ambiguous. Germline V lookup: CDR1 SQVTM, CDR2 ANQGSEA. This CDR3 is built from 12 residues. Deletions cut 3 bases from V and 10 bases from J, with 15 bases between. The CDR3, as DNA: TGCAGCGTTGATCCTGGCCGGTTGGTAGCTTTCTTT. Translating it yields CSVDPGRLVAFF.

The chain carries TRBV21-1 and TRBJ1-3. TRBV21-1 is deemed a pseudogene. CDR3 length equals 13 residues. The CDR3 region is CASSPDGENTIYF. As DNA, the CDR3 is TGTGCCAGCAGCCCTGACGGTGAAAACACCATATATTTT.

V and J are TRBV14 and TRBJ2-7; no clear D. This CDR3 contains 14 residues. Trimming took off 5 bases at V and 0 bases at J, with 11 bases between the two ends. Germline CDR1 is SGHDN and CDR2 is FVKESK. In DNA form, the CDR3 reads TGTGCCAGCAGCACACTCGAGCCCTCCTACGAGCAGTACTTC. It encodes CASSTLEPSYEQYF. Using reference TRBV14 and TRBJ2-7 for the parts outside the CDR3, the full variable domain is EAGVTQFPSHSVIEKGQTVTLRCDPISGHDNLYWYRRVMGKEIKFLLHFVKESKQDESGMPNNRFLAERTGGTYSTLKVQPAELEDSGVYFCASSTLEPSYEQYFGPGTRLTVT.

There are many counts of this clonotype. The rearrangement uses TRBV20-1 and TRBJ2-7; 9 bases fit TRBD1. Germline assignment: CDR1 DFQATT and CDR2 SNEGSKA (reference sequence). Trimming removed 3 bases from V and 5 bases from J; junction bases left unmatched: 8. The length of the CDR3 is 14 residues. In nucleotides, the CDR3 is TGCAGTGCTAGGGACTACAGGGGGCAGGACGAGCAGTACTTC. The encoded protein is CSARDYRGQDEQYF.

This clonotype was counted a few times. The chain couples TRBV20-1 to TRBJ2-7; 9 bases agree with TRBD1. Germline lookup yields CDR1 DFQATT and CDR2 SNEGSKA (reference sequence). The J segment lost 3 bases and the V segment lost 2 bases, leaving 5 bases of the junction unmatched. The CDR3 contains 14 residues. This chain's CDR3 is CSARSRTGVYEQYF. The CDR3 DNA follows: TGCAGTGCTAGATCACGGACAGGGGTCTACGAGCAGTACTTC.

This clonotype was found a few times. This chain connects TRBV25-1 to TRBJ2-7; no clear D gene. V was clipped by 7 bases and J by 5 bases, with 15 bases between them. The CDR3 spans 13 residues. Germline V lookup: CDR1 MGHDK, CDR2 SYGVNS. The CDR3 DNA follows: TGTGCCAGCACCGAAGGCCTCAGTGACGAGCAGTACTTC. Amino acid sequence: CASTEGLSDEQYF.

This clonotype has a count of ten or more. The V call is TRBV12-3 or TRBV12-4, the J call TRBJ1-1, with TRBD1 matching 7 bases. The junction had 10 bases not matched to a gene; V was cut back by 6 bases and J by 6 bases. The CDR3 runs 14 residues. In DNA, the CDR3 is TGTGCCAGCAGAAGACAGGGCCAGAGTGCTGAAGCTTTCTTT. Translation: CASRRQGQSAEAFF.

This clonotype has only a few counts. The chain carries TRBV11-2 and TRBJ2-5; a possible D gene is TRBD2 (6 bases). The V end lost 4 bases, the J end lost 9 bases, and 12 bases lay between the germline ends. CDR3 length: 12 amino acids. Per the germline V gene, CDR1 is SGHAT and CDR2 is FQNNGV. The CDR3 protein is CASSSGRGSQYF. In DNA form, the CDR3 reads TGTGCCAGCAGCTCGGGGCGGGGATCCCAGTACTTC.

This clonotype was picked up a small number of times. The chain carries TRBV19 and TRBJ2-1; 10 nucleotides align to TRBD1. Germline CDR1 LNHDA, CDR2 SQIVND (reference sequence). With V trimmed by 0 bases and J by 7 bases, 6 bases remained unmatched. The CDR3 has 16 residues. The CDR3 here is CASSIEKGQGRNEQFF. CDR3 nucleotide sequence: TGTGCCAGTAGTATAGAAAAGGGACAGGGGAGGAATGAGCAGTTCTTC.

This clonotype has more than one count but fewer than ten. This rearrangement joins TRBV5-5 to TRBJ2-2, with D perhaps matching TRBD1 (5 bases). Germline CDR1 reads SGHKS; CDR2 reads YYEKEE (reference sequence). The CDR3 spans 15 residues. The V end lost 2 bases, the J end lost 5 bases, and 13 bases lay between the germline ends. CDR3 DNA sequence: TGTGCCAGCAGCTTAGGTCCCAGGGCGACCGGGGAGCTGTTTTTT. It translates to CASSLGPRATGELFF.

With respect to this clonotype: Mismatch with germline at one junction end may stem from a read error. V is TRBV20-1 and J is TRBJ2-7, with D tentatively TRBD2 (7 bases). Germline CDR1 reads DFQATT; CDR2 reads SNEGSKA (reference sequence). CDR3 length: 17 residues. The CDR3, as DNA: TGCTGTGCTAGAGATGGACAGTTCGCGGGAGTTGAGAACGAGCAGTACTTC. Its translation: CCARDGQFAGVENEQYF.

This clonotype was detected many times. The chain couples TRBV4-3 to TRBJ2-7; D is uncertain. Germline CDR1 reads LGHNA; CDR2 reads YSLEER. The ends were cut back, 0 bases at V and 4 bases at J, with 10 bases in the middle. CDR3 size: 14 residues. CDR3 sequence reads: CASSQDVVGYEQYF. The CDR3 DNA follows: TGCGCCAGCAGCCAAGATGTCGTAGGGTACGAGCAGTACTTC.

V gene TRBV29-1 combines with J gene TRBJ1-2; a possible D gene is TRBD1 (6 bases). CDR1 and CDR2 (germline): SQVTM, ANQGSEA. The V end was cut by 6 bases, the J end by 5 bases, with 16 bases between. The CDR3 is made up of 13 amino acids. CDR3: CSVFGGTWYGYTF. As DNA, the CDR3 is TGCAGCGTCTTCGGCGGGACATGGTATGGCTACACCTTC.

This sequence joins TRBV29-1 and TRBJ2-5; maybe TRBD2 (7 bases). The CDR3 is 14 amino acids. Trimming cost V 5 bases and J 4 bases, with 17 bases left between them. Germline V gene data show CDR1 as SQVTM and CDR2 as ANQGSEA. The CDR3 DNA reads TGCAGCGTTTCAACGGGGGGACAAGGAGAGACCCAGTACTTC. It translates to CSVSTGGQGETQYF.

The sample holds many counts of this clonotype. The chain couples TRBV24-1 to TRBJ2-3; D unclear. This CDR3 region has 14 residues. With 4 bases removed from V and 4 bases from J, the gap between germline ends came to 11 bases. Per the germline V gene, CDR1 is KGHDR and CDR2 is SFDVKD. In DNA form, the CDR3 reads TGTGCCACCAGTGACCCTGGATTCGCAGATACGCAGTATTTT. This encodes CATSDPGFADTQYF.

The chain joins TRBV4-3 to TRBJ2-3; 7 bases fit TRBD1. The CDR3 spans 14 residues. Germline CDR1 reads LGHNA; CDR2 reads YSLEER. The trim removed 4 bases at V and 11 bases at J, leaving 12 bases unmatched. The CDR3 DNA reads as TGCGCCAGCAGCCCCAAGACAGGGTACGGTATGCAGTATTTT. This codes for CASSPKTGYGMQYF.

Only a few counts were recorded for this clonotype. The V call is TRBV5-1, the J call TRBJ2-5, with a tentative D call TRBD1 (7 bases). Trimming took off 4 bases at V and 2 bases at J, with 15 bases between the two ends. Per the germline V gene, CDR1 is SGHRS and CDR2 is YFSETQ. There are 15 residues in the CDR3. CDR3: CASSPTTGRQETQYF. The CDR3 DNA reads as TGCGCCAGCAGCCCCACGACAGGGAGGCAAGAGACCCAGTACTTC. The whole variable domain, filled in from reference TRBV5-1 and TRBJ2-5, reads KAGVTQTPRYLIKTRGQQVTLSCSPISGHRSVSWYQQTPGQGLQFLFEYFSETQRNKGNFPGRFSGRQFSNSRSEMNVSTLELGDSALYLCASSPTTGRQETQYFGPGTRLLVL.

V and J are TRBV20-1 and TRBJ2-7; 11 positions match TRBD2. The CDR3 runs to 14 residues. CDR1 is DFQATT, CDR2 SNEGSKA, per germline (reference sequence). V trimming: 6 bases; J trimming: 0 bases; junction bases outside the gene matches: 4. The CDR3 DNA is TGCAGTGCCCATACTAGCGGGAGCTCCTACGAGCAGTACTTC. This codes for CSAHTSGSSYEQYF.